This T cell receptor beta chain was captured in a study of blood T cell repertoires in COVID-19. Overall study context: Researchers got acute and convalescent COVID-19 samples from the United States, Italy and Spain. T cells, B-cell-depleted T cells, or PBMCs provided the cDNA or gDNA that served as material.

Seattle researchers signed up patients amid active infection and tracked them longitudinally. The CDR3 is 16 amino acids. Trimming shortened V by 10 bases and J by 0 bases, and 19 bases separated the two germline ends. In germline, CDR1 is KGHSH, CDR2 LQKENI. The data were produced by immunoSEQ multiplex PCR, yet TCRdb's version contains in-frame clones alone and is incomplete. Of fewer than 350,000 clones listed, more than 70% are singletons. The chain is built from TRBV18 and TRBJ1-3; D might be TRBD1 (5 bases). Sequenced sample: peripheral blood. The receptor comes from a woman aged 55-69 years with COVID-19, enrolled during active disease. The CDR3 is CATPSAGRYSGNTIYF. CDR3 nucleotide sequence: TGTGCCACTCCCTCCGCGGGACGTTACTCTGGAAACACCATATATTTT. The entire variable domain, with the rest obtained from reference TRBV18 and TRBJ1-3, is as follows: NAGVMQNPRHLVRRRGQEARLRCSPMKGHSHVYWYRQLPEEGLKFMVYLQKENIIDESGMPKERFSAEFPKEGPSILRIQQVVRGDSAAYFCATPSAGRYSGNTIYFGEGSWLTVV.